These 22 T cell receptor beta chains originate from one sample sequenced in a study of T cells after yellow fever vaccination. One entry per CDR3 protein, called by TCRdb with MiXCR from the 5' RACE reads. The data contain 350,000 to 450,000 distinct CDR3 sequences, around 20% of them seen just once; the ten biggest clones take up roughly 19%. This specimen was PBMCs, taken before the yellow fever booster vaccination. These receptors were taken from a man aged 18 to 35 who received the YFV17D yellow fever vaccine.

This clonotype was observed a few times. This sequence joins TRBV20-1 and TRBJ1-5; D ambiguous. V lost 4 bases and J 3 bases, leaving 10 bases between the germline ends. The CDR3 consists of 13 residues. From germline, CDR1 is DFQATT and CDR2 SNEGSKA (reference sequence). This CDR3 reads CSAIETVNQPQHF. The CDR3 nucleotides read TGCAGTGCTATTGAGACGGTCAATCAGCCCCAGCATTTT.

This clonotype has more than one count but fewer than ten. The rearrangement links TRBV30 to TRBJ2-5; D might be TRBD2 (6 bases). Germline V gene lookup returns CDR1 GTSNPN and CDR2 SVGIG (reference sequence). V was pared by 5 bases and J by 7 bases, with 17 bases between. The CDR3 is made up of 13 amino acids. CDR3 sequence (DNA): TGTGCCTGGGGGGACTCCCACCCGGGGACCCAGTACTTC. Translation: CAWGDSHPGTQYF.

The chain links TRBV7-2 to TRBJ2-3, with 7 bases lining up with TRBD2. The CDR3 spans 14 residues. Germline CDR1 SGHTA, CDR2 FQGNSA. V gave up 5 bases and J gave up 5 bases; unmatched junction bases: 7. The DNA of the CDR3 is TGTGCCAGCAGCCTTGGACTAGAGGTAGATACGCAGTATTTT. It yields the protein CASSLGLEVDTQYF.

The chain couples TRBV4-1 to TRBJ2-7; D possibly matches TRBD1 or TRBD2 (5 bases each). V was shortened by 1 base and J by 5 bases, with 12 bases between the two germline ends. Germline CDR1 and CDR2: MGHRA and YSYEKL. This CDR3 spans 14 amino acids. CDR3 nucleotides: TGCGCCAGCAGCCAAGTGTCCGGGACCAACGAGCAGTACGTC. Translated, it gives CASSQVSGTNEQYV.

This clonotype was observed a few times. This chain uses TRBV4-3 with TRBJ2-7, with 8 bases that match TRBD1. Trimming removed 3 bases from V and 8 bases from J; junction bases left unmatched: 12. The CDR3 covers 15 residues. Germline V lookup: CDR1 LGHNA, CDR2 YSLEER. The CDR3 protein is CASSQERTGRFKQYF. CDR3 DNA: TGCGCCAGCAGCCAGGAGCGGACAGGGAGATTTAAGCAGTACTTC.

This chain joins TRBV21-1 and TRBJ1-4. TRBV21-1 is flagged as a pseudogene. This CDR3 is 13 amino acids long. In DNA, the CDR3 is TGTGCCAACCCCACGGCAACTAATGAAAAACTGTTTTTT. Translation gives CANPTATNEKLFF.

The chain couples TRBV6-1 to TRBJ2-7, with D unclear. The CDR3 loop spans 12 amino acids. Germline CDR1 reads MNHNS; CDR2 reads SASEGT. Trimming stripped 5 bases from V and 0 bases from J, with 5 bases between. In DNA, the CDR3 is TGTGCCAGCAGTAAAAGCTCCTACGAGCAGTACTTC. Residues: CASSKSSYEQYF.

This clonotype was detected ten times or more. The chain is built from TRBV18 and TRBJ1-5; D might be TRBD1 (5 bases). Per germline, CDR1 KGHSH and CDR2 LQKENI. The CDR3 contains 13 residues. V dropped 3 bases and J dropped 6 bases, with 9 bases sitting between them. Here the CDR3 DNA reads TGTGCCAGCTCACCGGGGGGGGGTCAGCCCCAGCATTTT. Its protein product is CASSPGGGQPQHF.

The chain links TRBV6-2 or TRBV6-3 to TRBJ2-3; 7 bases align to TRBD2. Losses at the gene ends were 10 bases for V and 2 bases for J; bases not matched to a gene: 6. This CDR3 contains 13 residues. Germline V gene lookup returns CDR1 MNHEY and CDR2 SVGEGT. The CDR3 DNA reads TGTGCCACCAAGCGGGACGACACAGATACGCAGTATTTT. Amino acids: CATKRDDTDTQYF.

The chain recombines TRBV4-1 with TRBJ1-2; D not resolved. Germline V gene sequence: CDR1 MGHRA, CDR2 YSYEKL. Trimming shortened V by 0 bases and J by 3 bases, and 17 bases separated the two germline ends. This CDR3 has 17 residues. For the CDR3, the DNA is TGCGCCAGCAGCCAAGATCTTGTTCCCGGCAGCTACTATGGCTACACCTTC. It specifies CASSQDLVPGSYYGYTF.

This clonotype was seen more than once but under ten times. The gene calls are TRBV23-1 and TRBJ2-3; TRBD1 or TRBD2 may be the D gene (6 bases each). TRBV23-1 is treated as an ORF (open reading frame) with a function not yet certain. The germline V and J ends were trimmed by 11 bases and 4 bases, with 16 bases remaining between them. The length of the CDR3 is 13 residues. DNA of the CDR3: TGCGCCGGGAGGCAGGGGATCCCAGATACGCAGTATTTT. Amino acids: CAGRQGIPDTQYF.

The V call is TRBV7-9, the J call TRBJ2-5; TRBD2 is a possible D gene (6 bases). This CDR3 has 15 residues. The V gene lost 0 bases and the J gene lost 5 bases, with 13 bases spanning the gap. The V gene's germline CDR1 is SEHNR and CDR2 FQNEAQ (reference sequence). The CDR3 DNA follows: TGTGCCAGCAGCTTAGCGCGGACGGGAGCGGAGACCCAGTACTTC. Its translation: CASSLARTGAETQYF.

A few counts support this clonotype. This chain links TRBV6-5 with TRBJ2-2; 12 bases align to TRBD2. With 0 bases clipped from V and 7 bases from J, the junction kept 6 bases outside the gene matches. The CDR3 runs to 17 residues. CDR1 and CDR2 (germline): MNHEY, SVGAGI. This CDR3 reads CASSYSGTSGYGGELFF. The CDR3 DNA is TGTGCCAGCAGTTACTCGGGGACTAGCGGGTATGGCGGGGAGCTGTTTTTT.

This clonotype appeared a few times. V gene TRBV18 combines with J gene TRBJ2-5, with no clear D. Germline assignment: CDR1 KGHSH and CDR2 LQKENI. The ends were cut back, 3 bases at V and 2 bases at J, with 7 bases in the middle. This CDR3 has 13 residues. The CDR3, as DNA: TGTGCCAGCTCACCCGCGCATCAAGAGACCCAGTACTTC. Translating it yields CASSPAHQETQYF.

This rearrangement joins TRBV6-1 to TRBJ2-3; weak D call: TRBD2 (6 bases). Germline V CDR1 and CDR2: MNHNS, SASEGT. This CDR3 spans 11 amino acids. Deletions cut 5 bases from V and 13 bases from J, with 13 bases between. The CDR3 sequence is CASSQLGLEYF. The CDR3 DNA sequence: TGTGCCAGCAGTCAGTTGGGACTTGAGTATTTT.

The chain couples TRBV5-5 to TRBJ2-1; TRBD1 or TRBD2 may be the D gene (5 bases each). This CDR3 has 15 amino acids. Looked up from germline, CDR1 is SGHKS and CDR2 is YYEKEE (reference sequence). Between the trimmed V and J ends, which lost 0 bases and 7 bases, there was a span of 14 bases. Here the CDR3 DNA reads TGTGCCAGCAGCTTGGTGGGGGAGCTATGGAATGAGCAGTTCTTC. Encoded protein: CASSLVGELWNEQFF. Drawing the rest from reference TRBV5-5 and TRBJ2-1, the complete variable domain is DAGVTQSPTHLIKTRGQQVTLRCSPISGHKSVSWYQQVLGQGPQFIFQYYEKEERGRGNFPDRFSARQFPNYSSELNVNALLLGDSALYLCASSLVGELWNEQFFGPGTRLTVL.

The rearrangement links TRBV12-3 or TRBV12-4 to TRBJ2-5, with D perhaps being TRBD1 or TRBD2 (6 bases each). V gave up 6 bases and J gave up 4 bases, with 15 bases separating them. The CDR3 spans 14 residues. CDR3 nucleotides: TGTGCCAGCAGATCCGGGGGCCGGGGAGAGACCCAGTACTTC. Translating it yields CASRSGGRGETQYF.

There are a few counts of this clonotype. The rearrangement joins TRBV5-6 to TRBJ2-2, with 7 bases lining up with TRBD1. The germline gives CDR1 SGHDT, CDR2 YYEEEE. The ends lost 0 bases at V and 5 bases at J; junction bases unmatched: 4. The CDR3 sequence is 15 residues long. The DNA for the CDR3 is TGTGCCAGCAGCTTGGGGGACAGAAGAACCGGGGAGCTGTTTTTT. Amino acids: CASSLGDRRTGELFF.

V is TRBV4-1 and J is TRBJ2-3; possibly TRBD2 for D (5 bases). Trimming removed 3 bases at V and 1 base at J, with 8 bases between. Germline CDR1 is MGHRA and CDR2 is YSYEKL. The CDR3 length is 14 residues. The CDR3 DNA follows: TGCGCCAGCAGCCACCAGAGGGGCACAGATACGCAGTATTTT. Protein: CASSHQRGTDTQYF.

This clonotype was observed a few times. This chain joins TRBV20-1 and TRBJ2-2, with D perhaps TRBD1 (5 bases). The CDR3 spans 13 residues. The ends were cut back, 3 bases at V and 6 bases at J, with 11 bases in the middle. CDR1 is DFQATT, CDR2 SNEGSKA, per germline (reference sequence). The CDR3 spells CSARDILAGELFF. As DNA, the CDR3 is TGCAGTGCTAGGGACATCCTGGCCGGGGAGCTGTTTTTT.

The rearrangement joins TRBV5-4 to TRBJ1-1, with 7 bases matching TRBD1. The junction had 10 bases not matched to a gene; V was cut back by 4 bases and J by 4 bases. This CDR3 has 15 residues. CDR1 and CDR2 from the germline V gene are SGHNT and YYREEE (reference sequence). The CDR3 loop reads CASSVRDREFTEAFF. CDR3 bases: TGTGCCAGCAGCGTCCGGGACAGAGAGTTCACTGAAGCTTTCTTT. Together with reference TRBV5-4 and TRBJ1-1, the CDR3 gives the full variable domain: ETGVTQSPTHLIKTRGQQVTLRCSSQSGHNTVSWYQQALGQGPQFIFQYYREEENGRGNFPPRFSGLQFPNYSSELNVNALELDDSALYLCASSVRDREFTEAFFGQGTRLTVV.

This clonotype has more than one count but fewer than ten. V and J are TRBV4-1 and TRBJ1-5; D is perhaps TRBD1 (5 bases). CDR1 is MGHRA, CDR2 YSYEKL, per germline. CDR3 length: 14 amino acids. V was shortened by 2 bases and J by 7 bases, with 12 bases between the two germline ends. CDR3 coding DNA: TGCGCCAGCAGCCAATCCCAGGGCGGACAGCCCCAGCATTTT. It specifies CASSQSQGGQPQHF.